These 22 T cell receptor beta chains were sequenced from one sample in a study of T cells in Graves' hyperthyroidism and ophthalmopathy. TCR beta CDR3 sequences were amplified from RNA transcripts. The HTBI primer set drove a first-round RT-PCR of the TCR CDR3. A single record per CDR3 protein comes from TCRdb applying MiXCR to the multiplex PCR reads. This table holds hundreds of thousands of distinct CDR3 sequences, approximately 13% found once. Sequenced material: blood. Receptors originate from a woman between 18 and 30 years old with Graves' hyperthyroidism.

J is TRBJ1-5 and V is TRBV19; a possible D gene is TRBD1 (5 bases). Germline V gives CDR1 LNHDA, CDR2 SQIVND (reference sequence). CDR3 size: 14 residues. V lost 10 bases, J lost 4 bases, and 17 bases lay in between. The CDR3 is CAIRAGQGNQPQHF. The CDR3 region has the DNA TGTGCCATCCGGGCAGGGCAAGGAAATCAGCCCCAGCATTTT.

The chain joins TRBV6-1 to TRBJ1-2; D ambiguous. Deletions cut 6 bases from V and 4 bases from J, with 15 bases between. Germline CDR1 MNHNS, CDR2 SASEGT. This CDR3 region has 14 residues. The CDR3 region is CASRARGFGYGYTF. CDR3 DNA sequence: TGTGCCAGCAGGGCACGGGGTTTCGGCTATGGCTACACCTTC.

This clonotype was observed at least ten times. The genes are TRBV2 and TRBJ2-2; no clear D. V lost 8 bases and J lost 5, with 9 bases in between. The germline gives CDR1 SNHLY, CDR2 FYNNEI. The CDR3 extends over 12 amino acids. Written as DNA, the CDR3 is TGTGCCAGCTTGCGCAGGACCGGGGAGCTGTTTTTT. This sequence encodes CASLRRTGELFF. The whole variable domain, remainder taken from reference TRBV2 and TRBJ2-2, is EPEVTQTPSHQVTQMGQEVILRCVPISNHLYFYWYRQILGQKVEFLVSFYNNEISEKSEIFDDQFSVERPDGSNFTLKIRSTKLEDSAMYFCASLRRTGELFFGEGSRLTVL.

This clonotype was counted between two and nine times. The chain links TRBV6-5 to TRBJ2-2, with D maybe TRBD2 (5 bases). The CDR3 runs 15 residues. Trimming took off 2 bases at V and 0 bases at J, with 7 bases between the two ends. The germline V gene encodes CDR1 MNHEY and CDR2 SVGAGI. CDR3 loop: CASSYGLANTGELFF. Here the CDR3 DNA reads TGTGCCAGCAGTTACGGACTCGCGAACACCGGGGAGCTGTTTTTT.

This clonotype was picked up many times. This chain connects TRBV3-1 to TRBJ1-5; D is ambiguous. CDR1 and CDR2 from the germline V gene are LGHDT and YNNKEL (reference sequence). The CDR3 totals 13 residues. V gave up 4 bases and J gave up 6 bases, with 10 bases separating them. The CDR3 coding sequence is TGTGCCAGCAGCCTGCAGCGAGGTCAGCCCCAGCATTTT. This gives the protein CASSLQRGQPQHF.

Comments on this clonotype: This may arise from a read error, as a much more abundant clone is one base away. The chain employs TRBV7-2 and TRBJ1-3; tentative D call: TRBD1 (6 bases). Per germline, CDR1 SGHTA and CDR2 FQGNSA. CDR3 length equals 17 residues. The CDR3 nucleotides are TGTGCCAGCAGCTTAGTAGGGACACCTCTTTCTGGAAGCACCATATATTTT. Translated: CASSLVGTPLSGSTIYF.

This clonotype was seen repeatedly, ten times or more. V usage is TRBV3-1 and J usage is TRBJ1-1, with D uncertain. The CDR3 is 13 amino acids. V was cut by 4 bases and J by 4 bases, with 10 bases left in between. Germline V CDR1 and CDR2: LGHDT, YNNKEL (reference sequence). Written as DNA, the CDR3 is TGTGCCAGCAGCCGCGCCGGCAGCACTGAAGCTTTCTTT. It is translated as CASSRAGSTEAFF.

This clonotype was seen a few times. This rearrangement joins TRBV20-1 to TRBJ1-1, with a weak D call TRBD1 (6 bases). The V gene lost 5 bases and the J gene lost 1 base, with 17 bases spanning the gap. Germline loops: CDR1 DFQATT, CDR2 SNEGSKA (reference sequence). This CDR3 comprises 15 residues. The CDR3 nucleotides are TGCAGTGCTCGTGGACAGAACGGCGCGAACACTGAAGCTTTCTTT. Translating it yields CSARGQNGANTEAFF.

The V call is TRBV6-2 or TRBV6-3, the J call TRBJ2-1, with 7 bases matching TRBD1. The CDR3 has 20 amino acids. V was clipped by 6 bases and J by 0 bases; unmatched bases: 20. Germline-derived CDR1 and CDR2 are MNHEY and SVGEGT. CDR3 in DNA: TGTGCCAGCAGCACCAACCGGGTAACAGGGGATTCCCGCTCCTACAATGAGCAGTTCTTC. Translated: CASSTNRVTGDSRSYNEQFF.

This clonotype was recorded many times. This chain links TRBV29-1 with TRBJ2-1; 8 nucleotides align to TRBD2. The CDR3 consists of 18 residues. In germline, CDR1 is SQVTM, CDR2 ANQGSEA. The V and J ends lost 6 bases and 5 bases, in that order; junction bases with no gene match: 21. The CDR3 nucleotides read TGCAGCGTCCCTGATCGCGCTAGCGGGTTGCCCATCCACAATGAGCAGTTCTTC. Translation gives CSVPDRASGLPIHNEQFF.

The J gene is TRBJ2-1, the V gene TRBV4-3; TRBD2 aligns across 10 bases. The CDR3 length is 15 residues. CDR1 is LGHNA and CDR2 is YSLEER in the germline V gene. V dropped 2 bases and J dropped 6; count of bases not matched to a gene: 4. CDR3 DNA sequence: TGCGCCAGCAGCCAACATCTAGCGGGGGTCAATGAGCAGTTCTTC. Translated, it gives CASSQHLAGVNEQFF.

This clonotype was detected a few times. The chain uses TRBV4-3 and TRBJ2-7; 9 bases agree with TRBD2. From germline, CDR1 is LGHNA and CDR2 YSLEER. The CDR3 loop spans 18 amino acids. Trimming removed 0 bases from V and 1 base from J; junction bases left unmatched: 10. This chain's CDR3 is CASSQDSGGRRSSYEQYF. The CDR3 DNA sequence: TGCGCCAGCAGCCAAGATAGCGGGGGTAGGAGGTCATCCTACGAGCAGTACTTC.

This clonotype was counted many times. The chain is built from TRBV27 and TRBJ2-7; 7 bases fit TRBD2. Germline V gives CDR1 MNHEY, CDR2 SMNVEV (reference sequence). CDR3 length: 15 amino acids. Unmatched junction bases numbered 10, after V lost 5 bases and J lost 3 bases. As DNA, the CDR3 is TGTGCCAGCAGTCCCGGGACTATCCTATACTACGAGCAGTACTTC. Translation: CASSPGTILYYEQYF.

Concerning this clonotype: A much larger clone is a single base away; this may be a read error. The chain links TRBV4-3 to TRBJ2-1; unclear D gene. The germline gives CDR1 LGHNA, CDR2 YSLEER. The CDR3 runs 13 residues. Deletions cut 0 bases from V and 5 bases from J, with 5 bases between. CDR3 sequence reads: CASSQEDHNEQFF. CDR3 nucleotides: TGCGCCAGCAGCCAAGAGGACCACAATGAGCAGTTCTTC.

This clonotype was observed at least ten times. The chain uses TRBV28 and TRBJ1-1; a weak D match, TRBD1 (5 bases). The germline gives CDR1 MDHEN, CDR2 SYDVKM. The V end was cut by 6 bases, the J end by 3 bases, with 14 bases between. The CDR3 contains 14 residues. In DNA form, the CDR3 reads TGTGCCAGCAGACCCGGGACGGATTACACTGAAGCTTTCTTT. Protein product: CASRPGTDYTEAFF.

This sequence joins TRBV7-9 and TRBJ2-7, with TRBD2 identical over 7 bases. The CDR3 has 16 amino acids. With 0 bases clipped from V and 2 bases from J, the junction kept 7 bases outside the gene matches. The germline gives CDR1 SEHNR, CDR2 FQNEAQ (reference sequence). CDR3 protein: CASSLALGGSPYEQYF. In DNA, the CDR3 is TGTGCCAGCAGCTTAGCGTTAGGCGGGAGCCCCTACGAGCAGTACTTC. Full variable domain (remainder filled in from reference TRBV7-9 and TRBJ2-7): DTGVSQNPRHKITKRGQNVTFRCDPISEHNRLYWYRQTLGQGPEFLTYFQNEAQLEKSRLLSDRFSAERPKGSFSTLEIQRTEQGDSAMYLCASSLALGGSPYEQYFGPGTRLTVT.

The sample holds many counts of this clonotype. The rearrangement uses TRBV28 and TRBJ2-7, with 7 bases matching TRBD1. The CDR3 contains 16 residues. V was clipped by 4 bases and J by 2 bases; unmatched bases: 11. Germline loops: CDR1 MDHEN, CDR2 SYDVKM. The CDR3 loop is CASSSTGTEITYEQYF. For the CDR3, the DNA is TGTGCCAGCAGTTCTACCGGGACAGAAATTACCTACGAGCAGTACTTC.

This clonotype showed up just a few times. The chain has TRBV20-1 and TRBJ1-2, with 9 nucleotides matching TRBD1. Per the germline V gene, CDR1 is DFQATT and CDR2 is SNEGSKA (reference sequence). The ends lost 3 bases at V and 5 bases at J; junction bases unmatched: 10. The CDR3 contains 15 residues. The DNA of the CDR3 is TGCAGTGCTAGGGCTACAGGGGGCGCAGATTATGGCTACACCTTC. This encodes CSARATGGADYGYTF.

V and J are TRBV27 and TRBJ2-3, with 13 bases matching TRBD2. The trim removed 11 bases at V and 6 bases at J, leaving 14 bases unmatched. CDR1 MNHEY and CDR2 SMNVEV come from the germline V gene (reference sequence). The CDR3 consists of 16 residues. This CDR3 is CAGTSRLAGGGDTQYF. The DNA of the CDR3 is TGTGCCGGCACCTCCCGACTAGCGGGGGGAGGGGATACGCAGTATTTT.

This clonotype was picked up many times. The CDR3 sequence is CSARAGTGDSPLHF. Here the CDR3 DNA reads TGCAGTGCTAGAGCCGGGACAGGGGATTCACCCCTCCACTTT. The V call is TRBV20-1, the J call TRBJ1-6, with TRBD1 matching 10 bases. The CDR3 length is 14 residues. Germline CDR1 DFQATT, CDR2 SNEGSKA (reference sequence). J gave up 8 bases and V 1 base, and 2 bases lay outside the gene matches.

The V and J genes are TRBV4-1 and TRBJ2-3, with a weak D call TRBD1 (6 bases). V was trimmed by 0 bases and J by 3 bases, leaving 13 bases between them. The CDR3 runs 16 residues. Looked up from germline, CDR1 is MGHRA and CDR2 is YSYEKL. The chain's CDR3 is CASSQDGGRVTDTQYF. The CDR3 DNA reads as TGCGCCAGCAGCCAAGATGGGGGCCGCGTGACAGATACGCAGTATTTT.

This clonotype was observed a handful of times. The J gene is TRBJ1-2, the V gene TRBV18; D gene uncertain. The CDR3 is made up of 14 amino acids. The ends were cut back, 3 bases at V and 3 bases at J, with 11 bases in the middle. CDR1 KGHSH and CDR2 LQKENI come from the germline V gene. The CDR3 spells CASSPRRFDYGYTF. DNA for the CDR3: TGTGCCAGCTCACCTCGAAGGTTCGACTATGGCTACACCTTC.